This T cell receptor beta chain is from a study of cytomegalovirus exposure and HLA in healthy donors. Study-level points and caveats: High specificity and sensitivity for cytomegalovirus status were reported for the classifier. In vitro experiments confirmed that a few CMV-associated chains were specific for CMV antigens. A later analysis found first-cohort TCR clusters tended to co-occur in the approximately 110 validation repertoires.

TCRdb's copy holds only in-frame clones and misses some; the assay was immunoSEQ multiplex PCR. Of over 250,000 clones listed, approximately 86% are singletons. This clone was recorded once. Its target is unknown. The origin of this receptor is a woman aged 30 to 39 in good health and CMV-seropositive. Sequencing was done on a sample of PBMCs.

In DNA, the CDR3 is TGTGCCTGGAGCCCTGGGGGGCGGGATGAGCAGTTCTTC. Translating gives CAWSPGGRDEQFF. The V and J genes are TRBV30 and TRBJ2-1; D could derive from TRBD1 or TRBD2 (6 bases each). Germline-derived CDR1 and CDR2 are GTSNPN and SVGIG (reference sequence). Deletions cut 3 bases from V and 8 bases from J, with 14 bases between. The CDR3 runs to 13 residues.